Below are 18 T cell receptor beta chains sequenced from a single sample in a study of monozygotic twins with inflammatory bowel disease. TCRdb reprocessed the 5' RACE reads and reports one entry per CDR3 protein, with no DNA. In total, the table holds around 140,000 distinct CDR3 sequences. Sequenced material: blood. The receptors originated from a human donor with ulcerative colitis or Crohn's disease, or a healthy co-twin of an affected twin (not recorded which).

The chain employs TRBV10-3 and TRBJ1-2; as DNA is missing, the TRBD1 call by TCRdb cannot be tested. Germline V gene lookup returns CDR1 ENHRY and CDR2 SYGVKD. There are 16 residues in the CDR3. CDR3 residues: CAISESWTGANSGYTF.

The chain uses TRBV11-2 and TRBJ2-3; TCRdb lists TRBD2, though no DNA is available to test this call. This CDR3 is 14 amino acids long. Looked up from germline, CDR1 is SGHAT and CDR2 is FQNNGV. CDR3 in amino acids: CASSLVGRTDTQYF. Supplemented by reference TRBV11-2 and TRBJ2-3, the full variable domain reads EAGVAQSPRYKIIEKRQSVAFWCNPISGHATLYWYQQILGQGPKLLIQFQNNGVVDDSQLPKDRFSAERLKGVDSTLKIQPAKLEDSAVYLCASSLVGRTDTQYFGPGTRLTVL.

V usage is TRBV5-1 and J usage is TRBJ2-1; TCRdb indicates TRBD1, and absent DNA this call remains unverified. Germline CDR1 reads SGHRS; CDR2 reads YFSETQ. There are 16 residues in the CDR3. CDR3 region: CASSPLWDRWDNEQFF. Combining the CDR3 with reference TRBV5-1 and TRBJ2-1 gives the whole variable domain KAGVTQTPRYLIKTRGQQVTLSCSPISGHRSVSWYQQTPGQGLQFLFEYFSETQRNKGNFPGRFSGRQFSNSRSEMNVSTLELGDSALYLCASSPLWDRWDNEQFFGPGTRLTVL.

The rearrangement links TRBV7-8 to TRBJ2-7. This CDR3 contains 14 residues. Germline CDR1 and CDR2: SGHVS and FQNEAQ. CDR3 region: CASILSWWGGEQYF.

V gene TRBV20-1 combines with J gene TRBJ2-1; the D gene TCRdb calls, TRBD1, cannot be checked with no DNA. Per germline, CDR1 DFQATT and CDR2 SNEGSKA (reference sequence). This CDR3 has 14 amino acids. CDR3 region: CSARAANRGDEQFF.

The rearrangement joins TRBV7-2 to TRBJ1-5. This CDR3 region has 16 residues. Germline-derived CDR1 and CDR2 are SGHTA and FQGNSA. CDR3 protein: CASSLQGGTSNQPQHF.

This chain uses TRBV11-1 with TRBJ1-1; checking the TCRdb D call of TRBD1 is not possible without DNA. Germline assignment: CDR1 SGHAT and CDR2 FQDESV (reference sequence). The CDR3 is 15 residues long. The CDR3 is CASNPPGFTGTEAFF.

The rearrangement uses TRBV12-3 or TRBV12-4 and TRBJ1-1; TCRdb designates TRBD1, a call that cannot be tested without DNA. CDR3 length: 13 amino acids. CDR3 region: CASSLKQGLQAFF.

V is TRBV5-1 and J is TRBJ1-1; checking the TCRdb D call of TRBD1 is not possible without DNA. Germline V lookup: CDR1 SGHRS, CDR2 YFSETQ. CDR3 length: 16 amino acids. CDR3 loop: CASSSYDRGMNTEAFF.

This rearrangement joins TRBV20-1 to TRBJ2-7; the TRBD1 assignment by TCRdb is unverifiable without DNA. The CDR3 extends over 16 amino acids. From germline, CDR1 is DFQATT and CDR2 SNEGSKA (reference sequence). This chain's CDR3 is CSARATGGGGDYEQYF.

The V call is TRBV20-1, the J call TRBJ2-5. Germline V lookup: CDR1 DFQATT, CDR2 SNEGSKA (reference sequence). This CDR3 is 16 amino acids long. This CDR3 is CSARVPSGSAMEAQYF.

The chain carries TRBV5-1 and TRBJ2-1; as DNA is missing, the TRBD1 call by TCRdb cannot be tested. The CDR3 contains 17 residues. Germline CDR1 reads SGHRS; CDR2 reads YFSETQ. Here the CDR3 reads CASSLELPGQGWNEQFF.

The chain is built from TRBV5-1 and TRBJ2-7; as DNA is missing, the TRBD1 call by TCRdb cannot be tested. The CDR3 extends over 15 amino acids. Germline assignment: CDR1 SGHRS and CDR2 YFSETQ. CDR3 in amino acids: CASSLTGTGGYEQYF.

V usage is TRBV18 and J usage is TRBJ2-5; there is no DNA to check the TCRdb D call of TRBD1. Germline V lookup: CDR1 KGHSH, CDR2 LQKENI. This CDR3 has 18 residues. This CDR3 is CASSPNRIRGFVQETQYF.

This chain uses TRBV5-1 with TRBJ2-1; TCRdb's D call, TRBD1, is unchecked because there is no DNA. Germline V lookup: CDR1 SGHRS, CDR2 YFSETQ. The CDR3 consists of 16 residues. CDR3 amino acids: CASSLDIGTGGLEQFF.

The chain employs TRBV24-1 and TRBJ2-5; lacking DNA, the TRBD1 call made by TCRdb goes unchecked. In germline, CDR1 is KGHDR, CDR2 SFDVKD. This CDR3 has 15 amino acids. CDR3: CATSDFLDGRETQYF.

The chain links TRBV7-6 to TRBJ2-2; TCRdb designates TRBD2, a call that cannot be tested without DNA. Germline V CDR1 and CDR2: SGHVS, FNYEAQ. The CDR3 loop spans 18 amino acids. The CDR3 here is CASSLNRGGATNTGELFF.

This chain connects TRBV7-9 to TRBJ2-5; no DNA is available, so the TRBD1 call from TCRdb remains unchecked. Germline CDR1 is SEHNR and CDR2 is FQNEAQ (reference sequence). This CDR3 is built from 16 residues. The CDR3 loop is CASSVNRGGLEETQYF.